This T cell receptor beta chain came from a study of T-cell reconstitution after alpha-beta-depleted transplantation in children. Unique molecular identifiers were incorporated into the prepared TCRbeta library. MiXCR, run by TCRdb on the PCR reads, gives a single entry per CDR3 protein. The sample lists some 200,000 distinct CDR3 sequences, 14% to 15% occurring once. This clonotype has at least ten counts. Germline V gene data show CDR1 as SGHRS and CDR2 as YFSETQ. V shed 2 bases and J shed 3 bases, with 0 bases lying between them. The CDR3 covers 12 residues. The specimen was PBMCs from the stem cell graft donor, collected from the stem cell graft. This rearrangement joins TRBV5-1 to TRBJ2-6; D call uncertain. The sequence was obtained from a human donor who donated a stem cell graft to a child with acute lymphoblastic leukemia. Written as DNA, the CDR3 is TGCGCCAGCAGCTTTGGGGCCAACGTCCTGACTTTC. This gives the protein CASSFGANVLTF.